Presented here are 7 T cell receptor beta chains from one specimen sequenced in a study of cytomegalovirus exposure and HLA in healthy donors. PCR was performed using 60 Vbeta and 13 Jbeta primers. TCRdb's table, derived via immunoSEQ multiplex PCR, lists solely in-frame clones and lacks some. This sample has approximately 170,000 clones; over 80% occur once, and the top ten carry 0.95% to 1.5%. The sample was PBMCs. The receptors originated from a boy between 2 and 10 years old in good health and CMV-seronegative.

This chain connects TRBV7-9 to TRBJ2-2; 11 bases are shared with TRBD2. This CDR3 is built from 17 residues. Germline CDR1 SEHNR, CDR2 FQNEAQ (reference sequence). The V gene end was trimmed by 2 bases and the J gene end by 5 bases; junction bases not matched to a gene: 7. CDR3 in DNA: TGTGCCAGCAGCTTATTAGCGGGAGGGCCCGTTACCGGGGAGCTGTTTTTT. This codes for CASSLLAGGPVTGELFF.

The chain joins TRBV5-6 to TRBJ1-2; tentatively, D is TRBD1 (5 bases). The V gene lost 2 bases and the J gene lost 4 bases, with 12 bases spanning the gap. CDR3 length equals 14 residues. The V gene's germline CDR1 is SGHDT and CDR2 YYEEEE. The CDR3 loop is CASSFKQGSYGYTF. The DNA of the CDR3 is TGTGCCAGCAGCTTCAAGCAGGGCTCCTATGGCTACACCTTC.

The gene calls are TRBV7-6 and TRBJ2-5; 14 nucleotides line up with TRBD2. V shed 1 base and J 5 bases; nucleotides not matched to a gene: 6. The CDR3 runs 17 residues. Germline CDR1 and CDR2: SGHVS and FNYEAQ. The CDR3 DNA is TGTGCCAGCAGCTTAGAGGGGACTAGCGGGGGCTGGGAGACCCAGTACTTC. Its protein is CASSLEGTSGGWETQYF.

The CDR3 spells CASSLMTGTGGFEYEQYF. The CDR3 nucleotides are TGCGCCAGCAGCCTCATGACCGGGACAGGGGGCTTTGAGTACGAGCAGTACTTC. The genes are TRBV5-1 and TRBJ2-7; 12 bases map to TRBD1. Losses at the gene ends were 4 bases for V and 4 bases for J; bases not matched to a gene: 15. The germline V gene encodes CDR1 SGHRS and CDR2 YFSETQ. The CDR3 totals 18 residues.

This clone has a single count. The chain couples TRBV7-2 to TRBJ2-7; tentatively, D is TRBD2 (6 bases). V dropped 2 bases and J dropped 3 bases, with 17 bases sitting between them. The CDR3 totals 16 residues. The germline CDR1 and CDR2 sequences are SGHTA and FQGNSA. CDR3 in amino acids: CASSLRGTEGLYEQYF. The CDR3 nucleotides are TGTGCCAGCAGCTTAAGGGGCACGGAGGGCCTCTACGAGCAGTACTTC.

As concerns this clone: The sample contains more than one DNA sequence encoding this CDR3. This chain uses TRBV4-1 with TRBJ2-2, with 7 bases matching TRBD2. Germline loops: CDR1 MGHRA, CDR2 YSYEKL. The J segment lost 0 bases and the V segment lost 3 bases, leaving 4 bases of the junction unmatched. The length of the CDR3 is 16 residues. The CDR3 nucleotides read TGCGCCAGCAGCCACCTCGGACTAGCGAACACCGGGGAGCTGTTTTTT. This gives the protein CASSHLGLANTGELFF.

The chain employs TRBV7-2 and TRBJ2-5; D call uncertain. V shed 1 base and J shed 7 bases, with 4 bases lying between them. The CDR3 is 11 amino acids. The germline V gene has CDR1 SGHTA and CDR2 FQGNSA. CDR3 sequence: CASSLVGTQYF. For the CDR3, the DNA is TGTGCCAGCAGCTTAGTCGGGACCCAGTACTTC.